The clone carrying this TCR beta chain was seen ten or more times. Its antigen is not identified. Multiplex PCR employing 32 V and 13 J primers generated amplicons of the TCR beta CDR3. Each CDR3 protein gets one entry after TCRdb re-called the multiplex PCR reads with MiXCR. The sample has over 30,000 distinct CDR3 sequences; about 29% are singletons. Template was bulk tumor genomic DNA, roughly 650 ng per sample. During surgery, several far-apart biopsies were obtained from every primary tumor. Curative surgery was performed on patients who had untreated, newly diagnosed non-small cell lung cancer. The germline CDR1 and CDR2 sequences are SQVTM and ANQGSEA. Trimming removed 6 bases at V and 5 bases at J, with 19 bases between. This CDR3 is built from 14 residues. The data belong to a study of immune heterogeneity within non-small cell lung tumors. Study-wide results and caveats: Clonality of local T cells correlated moderately but significantly with local tumor mutational burden (R 0.3 to 0.4).

This receptor was identified in a middle-aged man with non-small cell lung cancer. The sequenced sample was lung tumor tissue. The chain recombines TRBV29-1 with TRBJ1-2; D might be TRBD1 (6 bases). CDR3 DNA: TGCAGCGTGGCGCCAGGGGTGGATCGTTATGGCTACACCTTC. It translates to CSVAPGVDRYGYTF.